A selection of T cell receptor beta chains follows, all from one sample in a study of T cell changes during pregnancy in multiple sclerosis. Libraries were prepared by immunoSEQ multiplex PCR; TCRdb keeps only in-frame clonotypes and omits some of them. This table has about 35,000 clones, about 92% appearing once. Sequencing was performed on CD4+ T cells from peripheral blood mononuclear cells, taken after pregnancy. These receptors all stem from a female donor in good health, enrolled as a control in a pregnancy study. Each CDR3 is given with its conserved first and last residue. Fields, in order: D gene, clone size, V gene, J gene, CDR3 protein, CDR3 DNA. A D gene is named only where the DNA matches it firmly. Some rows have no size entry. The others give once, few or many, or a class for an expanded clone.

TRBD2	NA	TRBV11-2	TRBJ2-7	CASSLIAGAYEQYF	TGTGCCAGCAGCTTAATAGCGGGAGCCTACGAGCAGTACTTC
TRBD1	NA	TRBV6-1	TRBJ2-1	CASSEKTGTGGSDEQFF	TGTGCCAGCAGTGAAAAGACCGGGACAGGGGGCTCCGATGAGCAGTTCTTC
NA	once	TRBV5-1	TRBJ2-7	CASSLAADTYEQYF	TGCGCCAGCAGCTTGGCGGCGGACACCTACGAGCAGTACTTC
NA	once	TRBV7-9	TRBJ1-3	CASSLDPGSGNTIYF	TGTGCCAGCAGCTTAGACCCAGGGTCAGGAAACACCATATATTTT
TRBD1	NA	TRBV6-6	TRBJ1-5	CASSRTGSNQPQHF	TGTGCCAGCAGTAGGACAGGTAGCAATCAGCCCCAGCATTTT
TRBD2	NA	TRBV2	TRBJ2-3	CASSGWTSGRTDTQYF	TGTGCCAGCAGTGGATGGACTAGCGGGAGAACAGATACGCAGTATTTT
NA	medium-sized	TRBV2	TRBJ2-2	CASTDSARFLFF	TGTGCCAGCACCGATTCCGCCAGGTTTCTGTTTTTT
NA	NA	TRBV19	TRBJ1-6	CASSPSSYNSPLHF	TGTGCCAGTAGCCCGAGCTCCTATAATTCACCCCTCCACTTT
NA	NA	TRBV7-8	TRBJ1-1	CASSPSNGGQGEAFF	TGTGCCAGCAGCCCAAGCAACGGGGGGCAAGGTGAAGCTTTCTTT
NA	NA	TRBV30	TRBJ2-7	CAWREPGFAYEQYF	TGTGCCTGGAGGGAACCGGGGTTTGCCTACGAGCAGTACTTC
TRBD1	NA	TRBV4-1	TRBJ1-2	CASSQVGQGPGGYTF	TGCGCCAGCAGCCAAGTTGGACAGGGTCCCGGTGGCTACACCTTC
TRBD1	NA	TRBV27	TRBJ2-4	CASSLRGDRVFLAKNIQYF	TGTGCCAGCAGTTTAAGAGGTGACAGGGTTTTTTTAGCCAAAAACATTCAGTACTTC
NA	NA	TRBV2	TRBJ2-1	CASSVPGVGNEQFF	TGTGCCAGCAGTGTACCAGGGGTGGGCAATGAGCAGTTCTTC
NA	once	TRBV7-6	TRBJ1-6	CASSLGPGDSPLHF	TGTGCCAGCAGCTTAGGGCCAGGGGACTCACCCCTCCACTTT
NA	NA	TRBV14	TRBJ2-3	CASSQVGIAYTDTQYF	TGTGCCAGCAGCCAAGTCGGTATAGCCTACACAGATACGCAGTATTTT
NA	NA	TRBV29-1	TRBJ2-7	CSVENAQVGGEQYF	TGCAGCGTTGAAAATGCCCAGGTTGGTGGCGAGCAGTACTTC
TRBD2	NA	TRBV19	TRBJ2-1	CASSADSGGHYNEQFF	TGTGCCAGTAGCGCGGATAGCGGGGGGCACTACAATGAGCAGTTCTTC
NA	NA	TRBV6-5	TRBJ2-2	CASGVQLSISGELFF	TGTGCCAGTGGTGTACAGCTATCAATATCGGGGGAGCTGTTTTTT
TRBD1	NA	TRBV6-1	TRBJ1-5	CASSWTGGEDQPQHF	TGTGCCAGCAGTTGGACAGGGGGCGAGGATCAGCCCCAGCATTTT
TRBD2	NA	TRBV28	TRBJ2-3	CASSLWTWTSGTDTQYF	TGTGCCAGCAGTTTATGGACGTGGACTAGCGGCACAGATACGCAGTATTTT
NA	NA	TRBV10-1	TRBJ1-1	CANPTQGPGNTEAFF	TGCGCCAACCCCACCCAGGGCCCGGGGAACACTGAAGCTTTCTTT
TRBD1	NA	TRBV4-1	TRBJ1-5	CASSQIGQGAKSNQPQHF	TGCGCCAGCAGCCAGATTGGACAGGGGGCAAAAAGCAATCAGCCCCAGCATTTT
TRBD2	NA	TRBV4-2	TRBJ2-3	CASSQSTSGRPTDTQYF	TGTGCCAGCAGCCAATCAACTAGCGGGAGGCCCACAGATACGCAGTATTTT
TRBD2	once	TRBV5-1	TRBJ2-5	CASSLVRAGGPGETQYF	TGCGCCAGCAGCTTGGTAAGGGCGGGGGGGCCCGGAGAGACCCAGTACTTC
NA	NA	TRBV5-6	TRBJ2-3	CASSSLLGADTQYF	TGTGCCAGCAGCTCCCTCCTAGGCGCAGATACGCAGTATTTT
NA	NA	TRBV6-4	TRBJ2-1	CASSDGSSYNEQFF	TGTGCCAGCAGTGACGGGAGCTCCTACAATGAGCAGTTCTTC
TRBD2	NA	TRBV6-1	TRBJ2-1	CASSESSGGSSEQFF	TGTGCCAGCAGTGAAAGTAGCGGGGGATCAAGTGAGCAGTTCTTC
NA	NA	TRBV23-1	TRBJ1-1	CASSEVEDTEAFF	TGCGCCAGCAGTGAGGTTGAGGACACTGAAGCTTTCTTT